This T cell receptor (beta chain) derives from a study of CD8 T cells in ankylosing spondylitis. General study results and limits: It appeared that ankylosing spondylitis blood was characterized by a TCR beta motif of under ten highly homologous variants. Reportedly, matched ankylosing spondylitis synovial fluid was significantly enriched for disease-linked clones.

Construction of TCR beta libraries was performed using quantitative 5'-RACE with molecular barcodes. A single record per CDR3 protein comes from TCRdb applying MiXCR to the 5' RACE reads. The sample includes about 210,000 distinct CDR3 sequences, 5.5% to 7.5% of them seen just once. Many counts were recorded for this clonotype. Its antigen is not known. The TCR originated in a male donor with ankylosing spondylitis. The sample was blood, either unsorted or a sorted T cell fraction (not recorded which).

The CDR3 loop reads CASRPAHLGAGELFF. CDR3 DNA sequence: TGTGCCAGCAGGCCAGCGCACCTAGGGGCCGGGGAGCTGTTTTTT. The chain is built from TRBV4-2 and TRBJ2-2; the D gene is possibly TRBD1 (5 bases). The CDR3 consists of 15 residues. V was cut by 6 bases and J by 6 bases, with 17 bases left in between. Germline assignment: CDR1 LGHNA and CDR2 YNFKEQ.